This T cell receptor (beta chain) was captured in a study of cytomegalovirus exposure and HLA in healthy donors. V lost 5 bases and J lost 3; bases outside the gene matches: 3. The CDR3 length is 13 residues. Germline V lookup: CDR1 SGHTA, CDR2 FQGNSA. Repertoires were generated with immunoSEQ multiplex PCR, while TCRdb's copy carries only in-frame clones and drops some. The sample carries over 250,000 clones, approximately 86% recorded once. This clonotype was sampled from a woman aged 18-29 years in good health and CMV-seronegative. The sequencing input was PBMCs. This rearrangement joins TRBV7-2 to TRBJ2-7, with 8 nucleotides matching TRBD2. CDR3 region: CASSEAGDYEQYF. The CDR3 nucleotides are TGTGCCAGCAGCGAAGCGGGAGACTACGAGCAGTACTTC.